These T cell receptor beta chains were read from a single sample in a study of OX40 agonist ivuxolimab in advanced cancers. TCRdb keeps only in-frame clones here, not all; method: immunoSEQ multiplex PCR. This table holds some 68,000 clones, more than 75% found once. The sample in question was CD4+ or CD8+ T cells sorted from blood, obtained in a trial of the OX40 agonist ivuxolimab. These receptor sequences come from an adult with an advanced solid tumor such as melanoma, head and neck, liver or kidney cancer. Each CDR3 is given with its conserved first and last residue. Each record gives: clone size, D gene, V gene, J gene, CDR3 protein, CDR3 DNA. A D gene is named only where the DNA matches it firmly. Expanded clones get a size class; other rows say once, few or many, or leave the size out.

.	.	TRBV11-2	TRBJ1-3	CASSPGPRETIYF	TGTGCCAGCAGCCCGGGGCCCAGGGAGACCATATATTTT
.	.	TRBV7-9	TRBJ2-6	CASPSRGAGANVLTF	TGTGCCAGCCCTTCCAGGGGGGCTGGGGCCAACGTCCTGACTTTC
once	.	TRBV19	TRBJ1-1	CASRPRPLNTEAFF	TGTGCCAGTCGCCCCAGACCCTTAAACACTGAAGCTTTCTTT
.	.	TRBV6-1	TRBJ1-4	CASSAGSTNEKLFF	TGTGCCAGCAGCGCAGGGTCGACTAATGAAAAACTGTTTTTT
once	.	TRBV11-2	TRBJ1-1	CASSLRTALITEAFF	TGTGCCAGCAGCTTACGGACAGCTTTAATAACTGAAGCTTTCTTT
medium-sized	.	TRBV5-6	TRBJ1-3	CASSLQGLISGNTIYF	TGTGCCAGCAGCTTGCAGGGACTTATCTCTGGAAACACCATATATTTT
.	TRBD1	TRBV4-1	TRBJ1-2	CASSQWRDSPYGYTF	TGCGCCAGCAGCCAATGGAGGGACAGCCCCTATGGCTACACCTTC
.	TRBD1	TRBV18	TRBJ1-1	CASSPPDRLEAFF	TGTGCCAGCTCACCACCGGACAGGCTTGAAGCTTTCTTT
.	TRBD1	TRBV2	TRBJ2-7	CASSESVGQVYEQYF	TGTGCCAGCAGTGAATCTGTGGGACAGGTCTACGAGCAGTACTTC
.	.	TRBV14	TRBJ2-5	CASSQMGGSWGETQYF	TGTGCCAGCAGCCAAATGGGCGGATCCTGGGGAGAGACCCAGTACTTC
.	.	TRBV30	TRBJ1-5	CAWSTGNSNQPQHF	TGTGCCTGGAGTACAGGTAATAGCAATCAGCCCCAGCATTTT
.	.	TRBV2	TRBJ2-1	CASGYNEQFF	TGTGCCAGCGGGTACAATGAGCAGTTCTTC
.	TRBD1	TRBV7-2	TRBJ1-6	CASSWAGGRLVNSPLHF	TGTGCCAGCAGCTGGGCAGGGGGCCGACTCGTTAATTCACCCCTCCACTTT
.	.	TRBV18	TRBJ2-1	CASSRDINNEQFF	TGTGCCAGCTCAAGGGACATAAACAATGAGCAGTTCTTC
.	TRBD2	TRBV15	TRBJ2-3	CATSRDRWRGASTDTQYF	TGTGCCACCAGCAGAGATAGGTGGCGGGGGGCAAGCACAGATACGCAGTATTTT
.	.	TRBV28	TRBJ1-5	CASRKGGSGSPQHF	TGTGCCAGCAGAAAAGGGGGTTCAGGGTCGCCCCAGCATTTT
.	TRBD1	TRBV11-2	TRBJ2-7	CASSFRDRGEQYF	TGTGCCAGCAGCTTTCGGGACAGGGGCGAGCAGTACTTC
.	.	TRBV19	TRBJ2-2	CASSIDRGWTGELFF	TGTGCCAGTAGTATAGACAGGGGCTGGACCGGGGAGCTGTTTTTT
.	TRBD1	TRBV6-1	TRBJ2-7	CASSVILRQGATYEQYF	TGTGCCAGCAGTGTGATACTAAGACAGGGAGCTACCTACGAGCAGTACTTC
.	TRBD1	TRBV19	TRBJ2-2	CASRLGQGGANTGELFF	TGTGCCAGTAGATTAGGACAGGGTGGGGCGAACACCGGGGAGCTGTTTTTT
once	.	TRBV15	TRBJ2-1	CATSRDTRNEQFF	TGTGCCACCAGCAGAGATACGAGAAATGAGCAGTTCTTC
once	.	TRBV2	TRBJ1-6	CASRARSSYNSPLHF	TGTGCCAGCAGGGCGAGGAGCTCCTATAATTCACCCCTCCACTTT
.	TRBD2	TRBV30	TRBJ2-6	CAWSGAGDGANVLTF	TGTGCCTGGAGCGGAGCGGGAGATGGGGCCAACGTCCTGACTTTC
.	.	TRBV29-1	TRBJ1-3	CSVVVRDPGNTIYF	TGCAGCGTTGTCGTGAGGGACCCTGGAAACACCATATATTTT
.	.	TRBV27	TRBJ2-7	CASSLYSGGYEQYF	TGTGCCAGCAGTTTATATTCCGGGGGATACGAGCAGTACTTC
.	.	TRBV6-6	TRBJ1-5	CASSQQDGRQPQHF	TGTGCCAGCAGTCAACAGGACGGGCGTCAGCCCCAGCATTTT
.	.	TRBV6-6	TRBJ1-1	CASRVDGQAFF	TGTGCCAGCAGGGTCGACGGACAGGCTTTCTTT
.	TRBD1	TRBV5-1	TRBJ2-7	CASSSGTGTYEQYF	TGCGCCAGCAGCTCCGGGACAGGTACCTACGAGCAGTACTTC
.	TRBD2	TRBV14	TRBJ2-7	CASSRMTSGYAYEQYF	TGTGCCAGCAGCCGGATGACTAGCGGTTATGCCTACGAGCAGTACTTC
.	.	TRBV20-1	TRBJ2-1	CSARFREQFF	TGCAGTGCTAGGTTCCGGGAGCAGTTCTTC
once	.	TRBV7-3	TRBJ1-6	CASSLRPGDSPLHF	TGTGCCAGCAGCTTACGTCCAGGGGATTCACCCCTCCACTTT
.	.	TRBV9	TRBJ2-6	CASSSTTSGANVLTF	TGTGCCAGCAGCTCAACGACCTCTGGGGCCAACGTCCTGACTTTC
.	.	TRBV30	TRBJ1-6	CAWRWGSSYNSPLHF	TGTGCCTGGAGATGGGGGAGCTCCTATAATTCACCCCTCCACTTT
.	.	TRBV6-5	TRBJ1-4	CASSSREGEKLFF	TGTGCCAGCAGCTCCCGTGAGGGTGAAAAACTGTTTTTT
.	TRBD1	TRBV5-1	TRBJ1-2	CASSSQGDGYTF	TGCGCCAGCAGCTCGCAGGGGGATGGCTACACCTTC
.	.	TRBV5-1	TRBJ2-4	CASSSQLAKNIQYF	TGCGCCAGCAGCTCCCAACTAGCCAAAAACATTCAGTACTTC
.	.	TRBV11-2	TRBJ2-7	CASSSYGTHSYEQYF	TGTGCCAGCAGCTCCTACGGGACACACTCCTACGAGCAGTACTTC